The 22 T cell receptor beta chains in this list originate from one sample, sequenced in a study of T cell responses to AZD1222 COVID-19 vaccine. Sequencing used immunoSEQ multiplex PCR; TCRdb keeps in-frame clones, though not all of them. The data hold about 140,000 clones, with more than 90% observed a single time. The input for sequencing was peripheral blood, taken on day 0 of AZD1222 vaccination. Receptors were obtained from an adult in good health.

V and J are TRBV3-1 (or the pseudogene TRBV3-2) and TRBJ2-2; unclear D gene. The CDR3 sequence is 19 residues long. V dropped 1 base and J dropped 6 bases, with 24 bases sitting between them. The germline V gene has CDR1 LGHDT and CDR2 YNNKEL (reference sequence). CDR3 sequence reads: CASSQVSMVRVLRSGELFF. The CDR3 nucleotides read TGTGCCAGCAGCCAAGTTAGTATGGTGAGAGTTTTGAGGTCCGGGGAGCTGTTTTTT.

CDR3 protein: CATRRRGQSTEAFF. CDR3 DNA: TGTGCCACTCGGAGGCGGGGACAAAGCACTGAAGCTTTCTTT. The chain combines TRBV24-1 with TRBJ1-1, with D tentatively TRBD1 (6 bases). CDR3 size: 14 residues. V was cut by 10 bases and J by 4 bases, with 18 bases left in between. Germline assignment: CDR1 KGHDR and CDR2 SFDVKD.

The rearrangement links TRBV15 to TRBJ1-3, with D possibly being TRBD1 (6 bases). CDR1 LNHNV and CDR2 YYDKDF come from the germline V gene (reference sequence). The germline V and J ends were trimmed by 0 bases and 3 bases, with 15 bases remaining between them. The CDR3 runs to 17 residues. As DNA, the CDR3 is TGTGCCACCAGCAGAGATAAATTCAGGGGAGGTGGAAACACCATATATTTT. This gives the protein CATSRDKFRGGGNTIYF.

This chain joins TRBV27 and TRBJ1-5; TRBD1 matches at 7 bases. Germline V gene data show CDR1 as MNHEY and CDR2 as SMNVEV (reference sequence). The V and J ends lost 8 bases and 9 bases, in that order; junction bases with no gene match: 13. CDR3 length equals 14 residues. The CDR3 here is CASSRGRNALPQHF. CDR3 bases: TGTGCCAGCTCTAGGGGGCGTAACGCCTTGCCCCAGCATTTT.

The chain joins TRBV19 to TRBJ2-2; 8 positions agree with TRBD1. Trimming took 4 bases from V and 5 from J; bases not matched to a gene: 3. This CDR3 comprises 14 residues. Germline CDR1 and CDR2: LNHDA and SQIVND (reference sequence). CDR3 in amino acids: CASSTTGDTGELFF. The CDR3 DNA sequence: TGTGCCAGTAGTACGACAGGGGATACCGGGGAGCTGTTTTTT.

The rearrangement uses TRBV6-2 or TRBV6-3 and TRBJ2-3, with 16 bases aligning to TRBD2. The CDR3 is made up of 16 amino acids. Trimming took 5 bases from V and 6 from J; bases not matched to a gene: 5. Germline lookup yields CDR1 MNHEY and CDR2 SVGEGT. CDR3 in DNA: TGTGCCAGCAGTCCGGGGACTAGCGGGAGGGCCGATACGCAGTATTTT. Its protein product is CASSPGTSGRADTQYF.

CDR3: CASSQDWTTGYEQYF. CDR3 nucleotides: TGCGCCAGCAGCCAAGATTGGACTACCGGCTACGAGCAGTACTTC. The rearrangement uses TRBV4-1 and TRBJ2-7, with D maybe TRBD2 (6 bases). Per germline, CDR1 MGHRA and CDR2 YSYEKL. The V and J ends lost 0 bases and 3 bases respectively, with 12 bases between them. The CDR3 has 15 amino acids.

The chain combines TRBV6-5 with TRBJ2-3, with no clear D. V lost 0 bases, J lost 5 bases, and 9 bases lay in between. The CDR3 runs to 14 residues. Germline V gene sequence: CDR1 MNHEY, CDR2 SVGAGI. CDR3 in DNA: TGTGCCAGCAGTTACTCGATTGGGGTAGATACGCAGTATTTT. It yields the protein CASSYSIGVDTQYF.

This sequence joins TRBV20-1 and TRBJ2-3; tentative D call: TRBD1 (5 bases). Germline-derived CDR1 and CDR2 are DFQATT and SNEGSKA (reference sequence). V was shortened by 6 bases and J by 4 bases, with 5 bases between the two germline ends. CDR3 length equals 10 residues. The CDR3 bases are TGCAGTGCCAGGGCAGATACGCAGTATTTT. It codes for CSARADTQYF.

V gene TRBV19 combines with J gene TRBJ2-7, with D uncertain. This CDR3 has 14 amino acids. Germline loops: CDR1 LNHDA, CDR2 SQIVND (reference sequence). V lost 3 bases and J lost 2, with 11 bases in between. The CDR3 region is CASSIGSGPYEQYF. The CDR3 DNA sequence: TGTGCCAGTAGTATTGGGTCAGGTCCCTACGAGCAGTACTTC. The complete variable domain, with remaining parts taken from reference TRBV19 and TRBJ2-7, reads DGGITQSPKYLFRKEGQNVTLSCEQNLNHDAMYWYRQDPGQGLRLIYYSQIVNDFQKGDIAEGYSVSREKKESFPLTVTSAQKNPTAFYLCASSIGSGPYEQYFGPGTRLTVT.

CDR3 sequence reads: CASSLLGSGRVNEQFF. As DNA, the CDR3 is TGTGCCAGCAGTTTATTGGGTAGCGGGAGGGTGAATGAGCAGTTCTTC. This chain uses TRBV28 with TRBJ2-1; TRBD2 matches at 11 bases. This CDR3 has 16 amino acids. The ends lost 1 base at V and 7 bases at J; junction bases unmatched: 6. The germline gives CDR1 MDHEN, CDR2 SYDVKM.

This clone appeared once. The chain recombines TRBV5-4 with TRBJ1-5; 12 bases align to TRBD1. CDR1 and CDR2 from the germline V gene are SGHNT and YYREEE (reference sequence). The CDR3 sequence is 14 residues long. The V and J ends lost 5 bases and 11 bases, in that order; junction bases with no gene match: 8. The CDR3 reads CASSRYGTGGTQHF. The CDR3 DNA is TGTGCCAGCAGTAGGTACGGGACAGGGGGCACCCAGCATTTT.

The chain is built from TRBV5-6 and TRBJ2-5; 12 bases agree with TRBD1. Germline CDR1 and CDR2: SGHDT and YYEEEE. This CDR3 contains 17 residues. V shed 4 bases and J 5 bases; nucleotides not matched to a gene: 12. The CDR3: CASSRDRDRGRRETQYF. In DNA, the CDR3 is TGTGCCAGCAGCCGGGATCGGGACAGGGGGCGCCGGGAGACCCAGTACTTC.

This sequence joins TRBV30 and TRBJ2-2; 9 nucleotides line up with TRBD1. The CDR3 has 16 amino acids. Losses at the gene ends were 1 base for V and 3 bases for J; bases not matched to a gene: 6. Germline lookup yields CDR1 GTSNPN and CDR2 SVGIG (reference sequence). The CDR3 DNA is TGTGCCTGGAGTGCTCCGGACAGGGGAGACACCGGGGAGCTGTTTTTT. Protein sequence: CAWSAPDRGDTGELFF.

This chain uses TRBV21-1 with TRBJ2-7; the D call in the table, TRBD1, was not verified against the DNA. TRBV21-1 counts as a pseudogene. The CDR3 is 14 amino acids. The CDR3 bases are TGTGCCAGCATTGAGGAGACAGACTGCTACGAGCAGTACTTC. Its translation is CASIEETDCYEQYF.

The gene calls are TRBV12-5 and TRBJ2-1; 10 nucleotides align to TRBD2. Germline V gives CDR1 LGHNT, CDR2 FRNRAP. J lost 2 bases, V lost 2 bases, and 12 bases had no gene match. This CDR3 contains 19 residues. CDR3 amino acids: CASGLMAAGGRLAYNEQFF. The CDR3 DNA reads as TGTGCTAGTGGTTTGATGGCAGCGGGAGGGCGACTTGCCTACAATGAGCAGTTCTTC.

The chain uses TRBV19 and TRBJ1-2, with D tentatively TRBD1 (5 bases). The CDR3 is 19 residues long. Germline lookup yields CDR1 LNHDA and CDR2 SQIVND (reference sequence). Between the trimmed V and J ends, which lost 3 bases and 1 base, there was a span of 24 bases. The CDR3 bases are TGTGCCAGTAGTATCGAACCCTCCAGCAGGGTACCTCTTAACTATGGCTACACCTTC. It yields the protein CASSIEPSSRVPLNYGYTF. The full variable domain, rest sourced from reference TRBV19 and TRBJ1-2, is DGGITQSPKYLFRKEGQNVTLSCEQNLNHDAMYWYRQDPGQGLRLIYYSQIVNDFQKGDIAEGYSVSREKKESFPLTVTSAQKNPTAFYLCASSIEPSSRVPLNYGYTFGSGTRLTVV.

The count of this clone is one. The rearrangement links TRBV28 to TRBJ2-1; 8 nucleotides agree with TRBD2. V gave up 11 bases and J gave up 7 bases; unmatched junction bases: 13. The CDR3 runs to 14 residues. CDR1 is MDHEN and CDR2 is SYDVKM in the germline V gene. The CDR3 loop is CAVTSGSTKNEQFF. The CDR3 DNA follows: TGTGCCGTTACAAGCGGGAGTACAAAGAATGAGCAGTTCTTC.

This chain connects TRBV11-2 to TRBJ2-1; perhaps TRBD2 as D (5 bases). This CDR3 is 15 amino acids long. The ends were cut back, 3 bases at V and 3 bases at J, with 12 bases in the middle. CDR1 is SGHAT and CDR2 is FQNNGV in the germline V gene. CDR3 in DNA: TGTGCCAGCAGCTTCGACGGTGGGAGCTACAATGAGCAGTTCTTC. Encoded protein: CASSFDGGSYNEQFF.

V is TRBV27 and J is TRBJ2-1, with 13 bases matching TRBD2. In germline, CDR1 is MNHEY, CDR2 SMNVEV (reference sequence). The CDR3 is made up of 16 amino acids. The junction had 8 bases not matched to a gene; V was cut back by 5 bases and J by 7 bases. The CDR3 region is CASSAFGLAGDNEQFF. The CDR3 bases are TGTGCCAGCAGTGCATTCGGACTAGCGGGGGATAATGAGCAGTTCTTC.

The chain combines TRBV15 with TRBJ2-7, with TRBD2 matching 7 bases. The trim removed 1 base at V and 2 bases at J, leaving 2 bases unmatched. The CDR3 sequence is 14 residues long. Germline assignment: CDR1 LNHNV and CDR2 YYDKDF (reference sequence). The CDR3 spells CATSRALAAYEQYF. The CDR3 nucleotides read TGTGCCACCAGCAGAGCCCTAGCGGCCTACGAGCAGTACTTC.

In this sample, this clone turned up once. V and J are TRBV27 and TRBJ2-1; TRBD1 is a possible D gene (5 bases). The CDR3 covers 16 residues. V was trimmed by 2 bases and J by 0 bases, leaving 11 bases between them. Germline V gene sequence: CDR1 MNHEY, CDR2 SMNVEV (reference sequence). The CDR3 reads CASSLAGPSSYNEQFF. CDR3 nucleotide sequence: TGTGCCAGCAGTTTAGCAGGGCCTAGCTCCTACAATGAGCAGTTCTTC.